Described below is a single T cell receptor beta chain sequence and its context. Sequence at one end of the junction differs from germline and may be a read error. The study drew the donors from its approximately 120-subject validation cohort, separate from the roughly 710-subject first cohort. This entry comes from a study of cytomegalovirus exposure and HLA in healthy donors. Study details: The approximately 120 validation repertoires were reported in a later analysis to have been generated on the same platform as the roughly 720 first-cohort repertoires.

This CDR3 has 13 residues. Germline V CDR1 and CDR2: SGHNT, YYREEE (reference sequence). Generated by immunoSEQ multiplex PCR, the TCRdb table keeps only in-frame clones and is missing some. The sample has about 60,000 clones, about 96% seen once; the top ten hold roughly 1%. J is TRBJ1-1 and V is TRBV5-4, with D unresolved. The receptor comes from a woman between 18 and 29 years old in good health and CMV-seronegative. The specimen sequenced was PBMCs. The CDR3 bases are TGTGCCAGCAGCTTGTCCCACCTACGGTGGGAGGCTTTT. The encoded protein is CASSLSHLRWEAF.